Following are 7 T cell receptor beta chains from one sample sequenced in a study of cytomegalovirus exposure and HLA in healthy donors (dated by TCRdb to 2016 to 2017). The library was prepared using the immunoSEQ multiplex PCR assay. For the multiplex PCR, a mixture combining 60 forward primers for TCR Vbeta segments and 13 reverse primers for TCR Jbeta segments was used. Drawn from immuneACCESS, this table holds only the in-frame rearrangements with V and J called that TCRdb kept. Clones are partly lost; checked studies trace under half to an unresolved V gene and leave the rest unexplained. The sample table records 280,000 or so clones; roughly 90% of these occur just once. The top ten constitute about 2% of the sample. Input material: PBMCs. The source is a woman between 18 and 30 years old in good health and CMV-seronegative.

V is TRBV5-1 and J is TRBJ2-7, with D possibly matching TRBD1 (6 bases). Germline V gene data show CDR1 as SGHRS and CDR2 as YFSETQ. V lost 3 bases and J 7 bases, leaving 14 bases between the germline ends. CDR3 length: 13 residues. CDR3 in amino acids: CASSWDTAREQYF. CDR3 sequence (DNA): TGCGCCAGCAGCTGGGACACGGCGCGGGAGCAGTACTTC.

This chain links TRBV6-1 with TRBJ1-2; unclear D gene. Germline V CDR1 and CDR2: MNHNS, SASEGT. V dropped 4 bases and J dropped 0 bases, with 18 bases sitting between them. The CDR3 extends over 17 amino acids. DNA for the CDR3: TGTGCCAGCAGTGCCACGATCCCGACACTTGCTAACTATGGCTACACCTTC. This gives the protein CASSATIPTLANYGYTF.

The genes are TRBV4-2 and TRBJ2-1; 11 positions agree with TRBD2. CDR1 and CDR2 (germline): LGHNA, YNFKEQ. The V segment lost 4 bases and the J segment 1 base; nucleotides outside the gene matches: 18. The CDR3 runs 21 residues. For the CDR3, the DNA is TGTGCCAGCAGCCTCCCACCCTCGACTAGCGGGGAGGGTGGGTCCTACAATGAGCAGTTCTTC. It encodes CASSLPPSTSGEGGSYNEQFF.

The chain is built from TRBV6-1 and TRBJ2-3, with TRBD2 as a possible D gene (6 bases). V was clipped by 3 bases and J by 1 base, with 14 bases between them. Germline V gene lookup returns CDR1 MNHNS and CDR2 SASEGT. CDR3 length: 16 residues. Written as DNA, the CDR3 is TGTGCCAGCAGTGACAGGGAGGTCCGTCGCACAGATACGCAGTATTTT. It is translated as CASSDREVRRTDTQYF.

V and J are TRBV5-1 and TRBJ2-1; the D gene is possibly TRBD1 (6 bases). Germline-derived CDR1 and CDR2 are SGHRS and YFSETQ. The CDR3 extends over 14 amino acids. Trimming stripped 5 bases from V and 1 base from J, with 10 bases between. CDR3 sequence reads: CASRTGISYNEQFF. The CDR3 nucleotides are TGCGCCAGCAGGACAGGCATTTCCTACAATGAGCAGTTCTTC.

This chain joins TRBV19 and TRBJ2-7; 9 nucleotides agree with TRBD1. The length of the CDR3 is 14 residues. Germline V gene lookup returns CDR1 LNHDA and CDR2 SQIVND (reference sequence). V lost 6 bases and J lost 3; bases outside the gene matches: 6. The CDR3 bases are TGTGCCAGTAGGTTGGGACAGGGAAACTACGAGCAGTACTTC. Its translation is CASRLGQGNYEQYF. The entire variable domain, with the rest obtained from reference TRBV19 and TRBJ2-7, is as follows: DGGITQSPKYLFRKEGQNVTLSCEQNLNHDAMYWYRQDPGQGLRLIYYSQIVNDFQKGDIAEGYSVSREKKESFPLTVTSAQKNPTAFYLCASRLGQGNYEQYFGPGTRLTVT.

The J gene is TRBJ1-2, the V gene TRBV27; TRBD1 aligns across 7 bases. The germline gives CDR1 MNHEY, CDR2 SMNVEV (reference sequence). This CDR3 comprises 18 residues. The junction had 15 bases not matched to a gene; V was cut back by 3 bases and J by 2 bases. This CDR3 reads CASSFTPTQGIRNYGYTF. DNA of the CDR3: TGTGCCAGCAGTTTCACTCCAACACAGGGGATTAGAAACTATGGCTACACCTTC.